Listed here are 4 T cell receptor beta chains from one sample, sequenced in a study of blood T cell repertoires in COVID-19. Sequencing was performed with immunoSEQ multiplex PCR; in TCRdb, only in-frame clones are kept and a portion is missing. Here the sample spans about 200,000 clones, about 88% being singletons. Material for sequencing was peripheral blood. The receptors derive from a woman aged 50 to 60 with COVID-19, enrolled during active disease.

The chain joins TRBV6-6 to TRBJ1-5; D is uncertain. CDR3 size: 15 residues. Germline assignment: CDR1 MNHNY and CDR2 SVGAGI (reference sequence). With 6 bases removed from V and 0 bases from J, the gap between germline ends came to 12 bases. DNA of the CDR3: TGTGCCAGCAGCCCGCCTGGAGTTAGCAATCAGCCCCAGCATTTT. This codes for CASSPPGVSNQPQHF.

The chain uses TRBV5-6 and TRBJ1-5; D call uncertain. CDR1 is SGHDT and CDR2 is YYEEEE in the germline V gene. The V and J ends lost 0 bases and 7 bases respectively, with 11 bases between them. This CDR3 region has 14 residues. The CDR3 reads CASSLGRGGQPQHF. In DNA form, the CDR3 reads TGTGCCAGCAGCTTGGGGCGGGGAGGGCAGCCCCAGCATTTT.

The CDR3 nucleotides read TGTGCCAGCAGTGGACGTTCACAGGGCGTTGGGGGAAACACCATATATTTT. This codes for CASSGRSQGVGGNTIYF. This chain uses TRBV6-1 with TRBJ1-3, with D perhaps matching TRBD1 (6 bases). Trimming left V 4 bases short and J 4 bases short, with 20 bases between. There are 17 residues in the CDR3. Looked up from germline, CDR1 is MNHNS and CDR2 is SASEGT.

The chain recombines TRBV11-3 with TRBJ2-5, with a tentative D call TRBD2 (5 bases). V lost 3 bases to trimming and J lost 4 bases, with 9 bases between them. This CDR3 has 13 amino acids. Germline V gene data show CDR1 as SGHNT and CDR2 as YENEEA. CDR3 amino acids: CASSLPGRETQYF. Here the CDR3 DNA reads TGTGCCAGCAGCTTGCCGGGGAGAGAGACCCAGTACTTC.